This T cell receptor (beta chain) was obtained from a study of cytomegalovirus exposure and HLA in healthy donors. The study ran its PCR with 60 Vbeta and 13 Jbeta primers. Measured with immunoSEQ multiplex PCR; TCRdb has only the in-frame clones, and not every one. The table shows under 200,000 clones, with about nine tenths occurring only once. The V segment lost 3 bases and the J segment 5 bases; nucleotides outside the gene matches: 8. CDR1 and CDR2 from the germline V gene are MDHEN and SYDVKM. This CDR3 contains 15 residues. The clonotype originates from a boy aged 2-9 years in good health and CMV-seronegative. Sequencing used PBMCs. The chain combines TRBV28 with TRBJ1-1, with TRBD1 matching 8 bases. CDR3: CASSFTRGQVTEAFF. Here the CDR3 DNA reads TGTGCCAGCAGTTTTACCAGGGGGCAGGTTACTGAAGCTTTCTTT.